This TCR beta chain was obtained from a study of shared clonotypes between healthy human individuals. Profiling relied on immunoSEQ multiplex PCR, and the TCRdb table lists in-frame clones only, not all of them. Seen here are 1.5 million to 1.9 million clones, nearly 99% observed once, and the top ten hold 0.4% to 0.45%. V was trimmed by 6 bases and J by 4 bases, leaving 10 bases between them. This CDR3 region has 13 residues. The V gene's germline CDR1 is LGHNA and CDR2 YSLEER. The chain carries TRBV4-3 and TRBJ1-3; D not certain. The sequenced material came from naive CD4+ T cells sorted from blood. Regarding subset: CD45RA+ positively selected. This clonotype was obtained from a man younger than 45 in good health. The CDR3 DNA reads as TGCGCCAGCAGAAGGGCAAGCGGAAACACCATATATTTT. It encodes CASRRASGNTIYF.